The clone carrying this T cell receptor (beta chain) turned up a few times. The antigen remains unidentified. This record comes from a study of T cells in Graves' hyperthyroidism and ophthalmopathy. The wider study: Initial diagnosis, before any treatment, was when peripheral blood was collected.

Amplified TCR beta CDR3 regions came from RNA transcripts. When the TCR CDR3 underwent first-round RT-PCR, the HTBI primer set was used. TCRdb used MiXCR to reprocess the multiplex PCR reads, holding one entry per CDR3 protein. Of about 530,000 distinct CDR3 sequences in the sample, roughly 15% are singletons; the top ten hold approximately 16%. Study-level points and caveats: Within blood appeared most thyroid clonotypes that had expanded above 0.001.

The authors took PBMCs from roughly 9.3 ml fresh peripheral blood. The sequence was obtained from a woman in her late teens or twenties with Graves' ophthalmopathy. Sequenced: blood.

The CDR3 loop is CATSRTSFLETQYF. The DNA for the CDR3 is TGTGCCACCTCCAGGACTAGTTTTCTGGAGACCCAGTACTTC. This chain connects TRBV24-1 to TRBJ2-5; 7 bases align to TRBD2. From germline, CDR1 is KGHDR and CDR2 SFDVKD. Trimming cost V 9 bases and J 5 bases; bases outside gene matches: 11. This CDR3 is built from 14 residues.